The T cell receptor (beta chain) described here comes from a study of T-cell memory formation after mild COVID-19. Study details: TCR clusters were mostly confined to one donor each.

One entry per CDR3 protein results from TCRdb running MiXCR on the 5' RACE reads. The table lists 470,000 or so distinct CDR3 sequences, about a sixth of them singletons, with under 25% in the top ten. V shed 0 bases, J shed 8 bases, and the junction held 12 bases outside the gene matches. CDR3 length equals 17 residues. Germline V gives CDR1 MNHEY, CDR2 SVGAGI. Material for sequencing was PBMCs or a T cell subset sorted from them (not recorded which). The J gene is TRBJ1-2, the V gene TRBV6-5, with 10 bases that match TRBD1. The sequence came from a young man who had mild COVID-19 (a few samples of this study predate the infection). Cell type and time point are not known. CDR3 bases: TGTGCCAGCAGTTACTCCACAGGGACAGGGGTTTATAGGGGCTACACCTTC. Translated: CASSYSTGTGVYRGYTF.